The clone carrying this TCR beta chain was detected only a few times. Its target is not known. The data originate from a study of shared clonotypes between healthy human individuals. Study-wide results and caveats: The low donor count limited represented genetic and exposure-history diversity. Expectations were that clonotype sharing among donors would be affected by sequencing depth.

Under the authors' procedure: Junction-only immunoSEQ data arrived without quality scores, meaning filtering differed. Method: immunoSEQ multiplex PCR; TCRdb's copy keeps in-frame clones and lacks some. The V and J calls and the clone size are those of that table, but D and trimming were determined from the DNA. Here the sample spans some 2,500,000 clones, 80% to 95% being singletons. Deletions cut 5 bases from V and 0 bases from J, with 12 bases between. This CDR3 region has 15 residues. Germline CDR1 and CDR2: MDHEN and SYDVKM. This rearrangement joins TRBV28 to TRBJ2-3; tentatively, D is TRBD2 (6 bases). The sequenced sample consisted of naive CD4+ T cells from PBMCs. The subset here: CD45RA+ positively selected. The clonotype comes from a man between 18 and 29 years old in good health. Some clones in this sample may be carry-over from other donors' samples. This CDR3 reads CASSKSGSSTDTQYF. In DNA form, the CDR3 reads TGTGCCAGCAGTAAAAGCGGGTCTAGCACAGATACGCAGTATTTT.